A selection of T cell receptor beta chains follows, all from one sample in a study of T cell changes during pregnancy in multiple sclerosis. Repertoires were generated with immunoSEQ multiplex PCR, while TCRdb's copy carries only in-frame clones and drops some. Seen here are about 120,000 clones, 90% to 95% observed once, and the top ten hold roughly 6.2%. This sample comprised peripheral blood, obtained before pregnancy. These receptor sequences come from a female donor with multiple sclerosis, enrolled in a pregnancy study. Both conserved end residues are part of each CDR3. Each record gives: CDR3 protein, CDR3 DNA, V gene, J gene, clone size, D gene. The D gene is left open where the match is weak. Size is omitted from some rows. Given values are once, few, many or a class for expanded clones.

CDR3 protein: CAWSRQGRSGTEAFF; CDR3 DNA: TGTGCCTGGAGCAGACAGGGGAGGAGTGGGACTGAAGCTTTCTTT; V gene: TRBV30; J gene: TRBJ1-1; clone size: once; D gene: TRBD1
CDR3 protein: CASSASRGTGVVGNTIYF; CDR3 DNA: TGTGCCAGCAGCGCAAGTAGGGGGACAGGGGTGGTTGGAAACACCATATATTTT; V gene: TRBV9; J gene: TRBJ1-3; clone size: .; D gene: TRBD1
CDR3 protein: CASSSRDRGFLTEAFF; CDR3 DNA: TGTGCCAGCAGTTCCCGGGACAGGGGTTTTCTCACCGAAGCTTTCTTT; V gene: TRBV6-5; J gene: TRBJ1-1; clone size: .; D gene: TRBD1
CDR3 protein: CASSVGEGRSTDTQYF; CDR3 DNA: TGTGCCAGCAGCGTAGGGGAGGGGCGATCCACAGATACGCAGTATTTT; V gene: TRBV9; J gene: TRBJ2-3; clone size: .; D gene: TRBD2
CDR3 protein: CASSPRDRGVFEDGYTF; CDR3 DNA: TGTGCCAGCTCACCAAGAGACAGGGGTGTTTTTGAGGATGGCTACACCTTC; V gene: TRBV18; J gene: TRBJ1-2; clone size: .; D gene: TRBD1
CDR3 protein: CASRTTGVQHYGYTF; CDR3 DNA: TGTGCCAGTAGAACAACAGGGGTTCAACATTATGGCTACACCTTC; V gene: TRBV19; J gene: TRBJ1-2; clone size: .; D gene: TRBD1
CDR3 protein: CASSSRMSYNSPLHF; CDR3 DNA: TGTGCCAGCAGTTCCAGGATGTCCTATAATTCACCCCTCCACTTT; V gene: TRBV28; J gene: TRBJ1-6; clone size: .; D gene: .
CDR3 protein: CASSTEFRGDTYEQYF; CDR3 DNA: TGTGCCAGCAGCACCGAGTTTCGGGGGGATACCTACGAGCAGTACTTC; V gene: TRBV5-6; J gene: TRBJ2-7; clone size: .; D gene: TRBD2
CDR3 protein: CASSLDDRRYTGELFF; CDR3 DNA: TGTGCCAGCAGCTTGGATGACAGGAGATACACCGGGGAGCTGTTTTTT; V gene: TRBV5-4; J gene: TRBJ2-2; clone size: .; D gene: .
CDR3 protein: CASGGGKLFF; CDR3 DNA: TGTGCCTCCGGGGGAGGGAAACTGTTTTTT; V gene: TRBV2; J gene: TRBJ1-4; clone size: .; D gene: .
CDR3 protein: CAWRGVTGVAGYTF; CDR3 DNA: TGTGCCTGGAGGGGGGTGACAGGGGTTGCTGGCTACACCTTC; V gene: TRBV30; J gene: TRBJ1-2; clone size: .; D gene: TRBD1
CDR3 protein: CASSARQPYPPGELFF; CDR3 DNA: TGTGCCAGTAGTGCGCGACAGCCCTACCCCCCCGGGGAGCTGTTTTTT; V gene: TRBV19; J gene: TRBJ2-2; clone size: .; D gene: .
CDR3 protein: CASTDTGGRGGAFF; CDR3 DNA: TGTGCCAGCACCGATACAGGGGGCCGGGGTGGAGCTTTCTTT; V gene: TRBV27; J gene: TRBJ1-1; clone size: .; D gene: TRBD1
CDR3 protein: CASTRGTGYGYTF; CDR3 DNA: TGTGCCAGCACTCGAGGGACAGGGTATGGCTACACCTTC; V gene: TRBV6-5; J gene: TRBJ1-2; clone size: .; D gene: TRBD1
CDR3 protein: CASSLSGQGLDTQYF; CDR3 DNA: TGTGCCAGCAGCTTATCGGGACAGGGGCTGGATACGCAGTATTTT; V gene: TRBV11-3; J gene: TRBJ2-3; clone size: .; D gene: TRBD1
CDR3 protein: CASSPGQRNTIYF; CDR3 DNA: TGTGCCAGCAGCCCCGGACAGCGAAACACCATATATTTT; V gene: TRBV7-2; J gene: TRBJ1-3; clone size: once; D gene: .
CDR3 protein: CASSKGVAGGNTEAFF; CDR3 DNA: TGCGCCAGCAGTAAAGGGGTGGCAGGGGGAAACACTGAAGCTTTCTTT; V gene: TRBV5-1; J gene: TRBJ1-1; clone size: .; D gene: TRBD1